Each of the 24 T cell receptor beta chains below was sequenced from the same sample in a study of cytomegalovirus exposure and HLA in healthy donors. The PCR used 60 Vbeta and 13 Jbeta primers. The method was immunoSEQ multiplex PCR; TCRdb's version includes in-frame clones alone and lacks a portion of them. The data contain 91,000 or so clones, 70% to 85% of them singletons. The sample comprised PBMCs. The receptor source for this set is a man younger than 40 in good health and CMV-seropositive.

V gene TRBV7-2 combines with J gene TRBJ1-1, with 8 bases identical to TRBD1. This CDR3 contains 15 residues. The V and J ends lost 6 bases and 5 bases, in that order; junction bases with no gene match: 11. Germline V lookup: CDR1 SGHTA, CDR2 FQGNSA. The CDR3 DNA follows: TGTGCCAGCAGTCCAAAACAGGGGGTATTAACTGAAGCTTTCTTT. This encodes CASSPKQGVLTEAFF.

This clone appeared a few times. The V and J genes are TRBV5-4 and TRBJ2-5; TRBD1 might be the D (6 bases). Germline V CDR1 and CDR2: SGHNT, YYREEE (reference sequence). The V end was cut by 3 bases, the J end by 4 bases, with 10 bases between. This CDR3 comprises 13 residues. CDR3 amino acids: CASSSAGAETQYF. The CDR3 nucleotides read TGTGCCAGCAGCTCCGCAGGGGCAGAGACCCAGTACTTC.

In DNA, the CDR3 is TGTGCCAGCAGGCGGGGTGGGTCTGGGGCCAACGTCCTGACTTTC. It yields the protein CASRRGGSGANVLTF. This sequence joins TRBV5-8 and TRBJ2-6, with D possibly matching TRBD2 (6 bases). Germline V gene sequence: CDR1 SGHTS, CDR2 YDEGEE. V lost 5 bases, J lost 1 base, and 10 bases lay in between. This CDR3 has 15 amino acids.

Points on this clone: The identical CDR3 is also encoded by other nucleotide sequences in the sample. The rearrangement uses TRBV4-1 and TRBJ2-2, with a possible D match to TRBD2 (6 bases). CDR1 and CDR2 from the germline V gene are MGHRA and YSYEKL. Trimming took off 0 bases at V and 4 bases at J, with 12 bases between the two ends. The CDR3 runs 16 residues. For the CDR3, the DNA is TGCGCCAGCAGCCAAGAGACGGGAGTGGGCACCGGGGAGCTGTTTTTT. Its translation: CASSQETGVGTGELFF.

The rearrangement uses TRBV7-9 and TRBJ2-6; 9 bases are shared with TRBD1. CDR1 is SEHNR, CDR2 FQNEAQ, per germline (reference sequence). The CDR3 spans 19 residues. Trimming removed 3 bases from V and 0 bases from J; junction bases left unmatched: 9. The CDR3 sequence: CASSFIQGAIPSGANVLTF. The DNA of the CDR3 is TGTGCCAGCAGCTTTATACAGGGGGCGATTCCCTCTGGGGCCAACGTCCTGACTTTC.

This clone occurred a few times. The V call is TRBV5-1, the J call TRBJ1-1; D not certain. V lost 0 bases to trimming and J lost 9 bases, with 18 bases between them. In germline, CDR1 is SGHRS, CDR2 YFSETQ. The CDR3 spans 15 residues. CDR3 residues: CASSLDSGQIHKAFF. The CDR3 DNA follows: TGCGCCAGCAGCTTGGATTCTGGGCAGATACATAAAGCTTTCTTT. Full variable domain (outside the CDR3, taken from reference TRBV5-1 and TRBJ1-1): KAGVTQTPRYLIKTRGQQVTLSCSPISGHRSVSWYQQTPGQGLQFLFEYFSETQRNKGNFPGRFSGRQFSNSRSEMNVSTLELGDSALYLCASSLDSGQIHKAFFGQGTRLTVV.

The chain couples TRBV5-8 to TRBJ2-7, with 10 bases aligning to TRBD1. CDR3 length: 16 amino acids. CDR1 and CDR2 from the germline V gene are SGHTS and YDEGEE. Trimming at V came to 2 bases and at J to 1 base, leaving 6 bases not matched to a gene. The CDR3 is CASSFTPGQGSYEQYF. DNA for the CDR3: TGTGCCAGCAGCTTCACACCGGGACAGGGGTCCTACGAGCAGTACTTC.

This clone has a handful of counts. This rearrangement joins TRBV6-6 to TRBJ2-3; D unresolved. Germline CDR1 MNHNY, CDR2 SVGAGI (reference sequence). This CDR3 spans 13 amino acids. V was pared by 2 bases and J by 1 base, with 4 bases between. CDR3 coding DNA: TGTGCCAGCAGTTACCTAGGCACAGATACGCAGTATTTT. It encodes CASSYLGTDTQYF.

Regarding this clone: One end of the junction fails to match germline, which may point to a read error. The V call is TRBV9, the J call TRBJ2-1; D may be TRBD2 (5 bases). CDR1 is SGDLS and CDR2 is YYNGEE in the germline V gene. This CDR3 spans 14 amino acids. In DNA, the CDR3 is TGTGCCGGCAGCGTAAGAGCGGTTAGGAATGAGCAGTTCTTC. Its translation is CAGSVRAVRNEQFF.

The chain couples TRBV28 to TRBJ1-5; D is perhaps TRBD1 (5 bases). V was clipped by 3 bases and J by 5 bases, with 14 bases between them. Germline CDR1 MDHEN, CDR2 SYDVKM. The CDR3 is 15 residues long. The CDR3 region has the DNA TGTGCCAGCAGTTTTTTACGGGGGAATCATCAGCCCCAGCATTTT. This gives the protein CASSFLRGNHQPQHF.

The chain recombines TRBV21-1 with TRBJ1-5; the table names TRBD1, a call not compared with the DNA. TRBV21-1 is termed a pseudogene. This CDR3 contains 18 residues. CDR3 nucleotides: TGTGCCAGCAGCGCCCTAAGCCCTCTAGGGGGCTGGAATCAGCCCCAGCATTTT. Amino acids: CASSALSPLGGWNQPQHF.

This chain links TRBV5-6 with TRBJ2-5; TRBD1 is a possible D gene (5 bases). Germline V gene sequence: CDR1 SGHDT, CDR2 YYEEEE. The CDR3 runs to 13 residues. V shed 3 bases and J shed 5 bases, with 11 bases lying between them. CDR3 loop: CASSSQAGETQYF. The CDR3 DNA reads TGTGCCAGCAGCTCACAGGCAGGGGAGACCCAGTACTTC.

The genes are TRBV10-2 and TRBJ1-4; D perhaps matches TRBD1 (6 bases). This CDR3 has 13 amino acids. The germline gives CDR1 WSHSY, CDR2 SAAADI. Trimming removed 9 bases at V and 6 bases at J, with 14 bases between. The CDR3 protein is CASNRDNDEKLFF. CDR3 DNA sequence: TGCGCCAGTAATAGGGACAATGATGAAAAACTGTTTTTT.

This sequence joins TRBV4-2 and TRBJ2-1; the D gene is possibly TRBD2 (5 bases). CDR3 length: 16 residues. Trimming left V 3 bases short and J 5 bases short, with 17 bases between. Germline-derived CDR1 and CDR2 are LGHNA and YNFKEQ. The CDR3 DNA follows: TGTGCCAGCAGCCAGCCGGGAAGGGCCGGGGACAATGAGCAGTTCTTC. Amino acid sequence: CASSQPGRAGDNEQFF.

This chain joins TRBV27 and TRBJ1-1; D unclear. Germline V gene sequence: CDR1 MNHEY, CDR2 SMNVEV (reference sequence). The CDR3 covers 14 residues. The V end was cut by 2 bases, the J end by 1 base, with 8 bases between. This CDR3 reads CASSLRLGNTEAFF. CDR3 DNA: TGTGCCAGCAGTTTACGTCTCGGGAACACTGAAGCTTTCTTT.

The V and J genes are TRBV7-2 and TRBJ2-7; D may be TRBD1 (6 bases). CDR3 length: 15 residues. Between the trimmed V and J ends, which lost 7 bases and 0 bases, there was a span of 16 bases. The germline gives CDR1 SGHTA, CDR2 FQGNSA. CDR3 loop: CASTQGSASSYEQYF. CDR3 bases: TGTGCCAGCACCCAGGGGAGCGCCAGCTCCTACGAGCAGTACTTC.

The CDR3 spells CASSLGQAATNEKLFF. The CDR3, as DNA: TGTGCCAGCAGCCTGGGACAGGCCGCAACTAATGAAAAACTGTTTTTT. This chain uses TRBV7-2 with TRBJ1-4; 8 nucleotides line up with TRBD1. J was trimmed by 0 bases and V by 5 bases; bases with no gene match: 5. The CDR3 is made up of 16 amino acids. In germline, CDR1 is SGHTA, CDR2 FQGNSA.

This chain uses TRBV7-2 with TRBJ2-4, with a possible D match to TRBD1 (6 bases). This CDR3 comprises 16 residues. Germline CDR1 reads SGHTA; CDR2 reads FQGNSA. V was pared by 1 base and J by 0 bases, with 10 bases between. CDR3 region: CASSLVGRGAKNIQYF. As DNA, the CDR3 is TGTGCCAGCAGCTTAGTAGGCAGGGGAGCCAAAAACATTCAGTACTTC.

CDR3 in DNA: TGTGCCAGTAGTGTACAGGGGGCTCGGAACACTGAAGCTTTCTTT. Amino acids: CASSVQGARNTEAFF. The chain is built from TRBV19 and TRBJ1-1, with TRBD1 matching over 9 bases. V was clipped by 5 bases and J by 1 base; unmatched bases: 5. CDR1 and CDR2 from the germline V gene are LNHDA and SQIVND (reference sequence). The CDR3 totals 15 residues.

This chain links TRBV11-2 with TRBJ1-2; TRBD1 aligns across 7 bases. CDR1 is SGHAT and CDR2 is FQNNGV in the germline V gene. The junction had 7 bases not matched to a gene; V was cut back by 5 bases and J by 7 bases. The CDR3 length is 13 residues. The CDR3 protein is CASSTDRTRGYTF. For the CDR3, the DNA is TGTGCCAGCAGCACGGACAGGACTCGTGGCTACACCTTC.

The rearrangement joins TRBV7-9 to TRBJ2-3, with D hard to call. This CDR3 comprises 16 residues. V lost 1 base to trimming and J lost 1 base, with 12 bases between them. Germline V lookup: CDR1 SEHNR, CDR2 FQNEAQ (reference sequence). As DNA, the CDR3 is TGTGCCAGCAGCTTAGAGTCCCCTTCGGGCACAGATACGCAGTATTTT. It encodes CASSLESPSGTDTQYF.

This chain links TRBV5-1 with TRBJ1-2, with D possibly matching TRBD1 (6 bases). The CDR3 has 14 residues. Looked up from germline, CDR1 is SGHRS and CDR2 is YFSETQ. Trimming cost V 4 bases and J 8 bases, with 18 bases left between them. The CDR3 loop is CASSTNREGRGYTF. In DNA form, the CDR3 reads TGCGCCAGCAGCACAAACAGGGAAGGAAGGGGCTACACCTTC.

The chain recombines TRBV27 with TRBJ1-2; 7 positions agree with TRBD1. From germline, CDR1 is MNHEY and CDR2 SMNVEV (reference sequence). With 0 bases clipped from V and 4 bases from J, the junction kept 11 bases outside the gene matches. The CDR3 is made up of 17 amino acids. The chain's CDR3 is CASSLSLRDSGRYGYTF. In DNA form, the CDR3 reads TGTGCCAGCAGTTTATCGTTAAGGGACAGCGGGCGCTATGGCTACACCTTC.

The chain uses TRBV7-9 and TRBJ1-3, with 8 bases identical to TRBD1. The J segment lost 4 bases and the V segment lost 5 bases, leaving 1 base of the junction unmatched. CDR1 SEHNR and CDR2 FQNEAQ come from the germline V gene (reference sequence). This CDR3 is built from 13 residues. CDR3 nucleotides: TGTGCCAGCAGCCAGGGGGCGGGAAACACCATATATTTT. It encodes CASSQGAGNTIYF. The entire variable domain, with the rest obtained from reference TRBV7-9 and TRBJ1-3, is as follows: DTGVSQNPRHKITKRGQNVTFRCDPISEHNRLYWYRQTLGQGPEFLTYFQNEAQLEKSRLLSDRFSAERPKGSFSTLEIQRTEQGDSAMYLCASSQGAGNTIYFGEGSWLTVV.